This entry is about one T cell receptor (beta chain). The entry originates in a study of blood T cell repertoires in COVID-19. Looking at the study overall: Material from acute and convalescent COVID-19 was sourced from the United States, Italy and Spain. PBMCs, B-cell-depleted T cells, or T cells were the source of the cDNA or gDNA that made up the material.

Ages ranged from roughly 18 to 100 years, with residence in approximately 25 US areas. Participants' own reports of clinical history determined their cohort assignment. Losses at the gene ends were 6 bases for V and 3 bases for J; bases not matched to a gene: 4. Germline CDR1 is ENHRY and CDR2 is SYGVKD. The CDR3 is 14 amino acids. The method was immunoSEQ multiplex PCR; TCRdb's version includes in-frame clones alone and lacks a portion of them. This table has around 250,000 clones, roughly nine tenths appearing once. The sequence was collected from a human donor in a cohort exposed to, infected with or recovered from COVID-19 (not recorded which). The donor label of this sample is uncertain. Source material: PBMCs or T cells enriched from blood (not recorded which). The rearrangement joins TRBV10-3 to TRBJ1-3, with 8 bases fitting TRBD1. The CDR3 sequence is CAIRPGQGGNTIYF. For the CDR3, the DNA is TGTGCCATCAGACCAGGACAGGGTGGAAACACCATATATTTT.